This TCR beta chain emerged from a study of multiple sclerosis patients with progressive multifocal leukoencephalopathy. The sample's time point: time of PML onset. Natalizumab-treated patients developed PML between 16 and 56 months into natalizumab therapy. Study-wide results and limits: PML-onset expanded TRB clones were detectable before and during natalizumab therapy. At PML onset, no shared TRBV or TRBJ gene usage was seen.

CDR1 is LNHNV and CDR2 is YYDKDF in the germline V gene (reference sequence). The CDR3 is 12 amino acids. Deletions cut 0 bases from V and 15 bases from J, with 11 bases between. To note about this clone: Its target is unknown.

Using immunoSEQ multiplex PCR, the repertoire was profiled, and TCRdb retains in-frame clones only, with some absent. The top ten clones hold 5.7% of a sample with about 31,000 clones, 87% of them seen once. This chain links TRBV15 with TRBJ1-4; D remains ambiguous. This sequence originates from a woman between 35 and 50 years old with progressive multifocal leukoencephalopathy. The starting material was PBMCs, obtained from a patient treated with natalizumab. CDR3: CATSRDFDNMFF. In DNA, the CDR3 is TGTGCCACCAGCAGAGATTTCGACAATATGTTTTTT.